This note documents a single T cell receptor (beta chain) sequence. Its antigen specificity is not known. The input lacks base qualities; no much larger clone sits a single base away. Sequences KGHSH (CDR1) and LQKENI (CDR2) are obtained from the germline V gene. From the cysteine through the phenylalanine, the CDR3 covers 16 amino acids. Only the CDR3 portion is preserved as DNA: 48 bases, with reading frame beginning at the first base. From V the trimming removes 5 bases and from J it removes 2 bases, while the gene matches leave 10 bases of the junction unaccounted for. The sample originates from a study of blood T cell repertoires in COVID-19 (dated by TCRdb to the early 2020s). Looking at the study overall: The collaborator samples originated in the United States, Italy and Spain and spanned the acute and convalescent phases of COVID-19. The prospective study material was composed of cDNA or gDNA derived from T cells, B-cell-depleted T cells, or PBMCs. The dataset comprised deeply sampled blood TCRbeta repertoires from subjects exposed to, actively infected with, or recovered from COVID-19. The repertoires were made available in a free public database intended to serve as a resource for research on the immune response to SARS-CoV-2. The samples were drawn from the first 160 participants of the ongoing ImmuneRACE study and from 950 to 1,500 subjects provided by 6 global collaborators. The sample metadata nearly always contained a de-identified subject ID, COVID-19 status, age in years and sex. Where HLA class I and class II types were available, the types were taken from metadata supplied by the sample provider, not from assay-based typing. Overall study outcomes, separate from this receptor: The quantity of clinical and demographic metadata differed by source and by participant and was supplied without curation.

TCRbeta CDR3 regions were amplified from genomic DNA by means of the immunoSEQ Assay, a bias-controlled multiplex PCR. In the original analysis: The number of nucleated cells in each sample was estimated from the amplification of reference gene primers within the assay. Sequence reads were collapsed and filtered to measure the absolute abundance of every unique TCRbeta CDR3 rearrangement. For each sample, productive Simpson clonality was calculated as the square root of Simpson's diversity index across productive rearrangements. TCRdb holds this immuneACCESS table with in-frame rearrangements only. Some clones are missing; in checked studies, unresolved V genes explain under half, and the rest has no known cause. That table gives V, J and clone size, and the DNA gave D and trimming. The sample table contains more than 85,000 clones; only one count was recorded for about 80% of them. The ten largest clones represent 3.5% to 5% of the sample.

Collaborating institutions collected whole blood in K2EDTA tubes following their own protocols. For TCRbeta analysis, collaborators shipped samples as frozen whole blood, isolated PBMCs, or DNA extracted from either of those sample types. The V gene is TRBV18 and the J gene is TRBJ2-7; 9 middle bases align to TRBD1. The source of this sequence is a human donor in a cohort sampled during active COVID-19. What was sequenced was peripheral blood. The CDR3 is CASSTSGTGIPYEQYF. The sequenced DNA is TGTGCCAGCTCAACATCCGGGACAGGGATTCCCTACGAGCAGTACTTC.